This T cell receptor (beta chain) was identified during a study of shared clonotypes between healthy human individuals. Adult donors, all healthy and HIV-negative, had no recent acute infections or vaccinations. The ends were cut back, 0 bases at V and 6 bases at J, with 12 bases in the middle. The CDR3 loop spans 14 amino acids. Germline loops: CDR1 LNHNV, CDR2 YYDKDF (reference sequence). Every subset's genomic DNA went evenly onto several immunoSEQ plates. Data came from immunoSEQ multiplex PCR; TCRdb stores just in-frame clones and leaves some out. In the table there are about 1.5 million clones, around 97% of which are singletons.

The sequence was collected from a man younger than 45 in good health. Sequenced material: naive CD4+ T cells sorted from blood. Subset given: CD45RA+ positively selected. The rearrangement links TRBV15 to TRBJ2-7, with D perhaps matching TRBD1 (6 bases). The CDR3 coding sequence is TGTGCCACCAGCAGAGACAGGGGTCTTGGCGAGCAGTACTTC. Encoded protein: CATSRDRGLGEQYF.